These 24 T cell receptor beta chains were sequenced from one sample in a study of T cell responses to AZD1222 COVID-19 vaccine. Data came from immunoSEQ multiplex PCR; TCRdb stores just in-frame clones and leaves some out. The profile covers about 100,000 clones, with about nine tenths appearing a single time and under 2% taken by the ten largest. Sequenced here: peripheral blood, sampled on day 0 of AZD1222 vaccination. The receptors here all came from an adult in good health.

This clone was detected only once. One junction end does not reproduce the germline sequence, and a read error may be involved. V and J are TRBV6-5 and TRBJ1-2; TRBD1 is a possible D gene (5 bases). Germline V CDR1 and CDR2: MNHEY, SVGAGI. CDR3 size: 13 residues. The DNA for the CDR3 is TGTGCCAGAAGTTTAGGGGAGAACTATGGCTACACCTTC. Translating gives CARSLGENYGYTF.

The J gene is TRBJ2-2, the V gene TRBV2; unclear D gene. The germline CDR1 and CDR2 sequences are SNHLY and FYNNEI. Deletions cut 7 bases from V and 4 bases from J, with 13 bases between. This CDR3 region has 14 residues. CDR3 DNA: TGTGCCAGCATTCGGCTAAGCACCACCGGGGAGCTGTTTTTT. Its translation is CASIRLSTTGELFF.

A few counts support this clone. The CDR3 region has the DNA TGTGCCAGCAGCGTAGAAGGGAATGAGCAGTTCTTC. Encoded protein: CASSVEGNEQFF. The chain has TRBV9 and TRBJ2-1, with D unresolved. Trimming took 0 bases from V and 7 from J, leaving 5 bases between them. The CDR3 is 12 amino acids. Germline lookup yields CDR1 SGDLS and CDR2 YYNGEE.

In this sample, this clone turned up once. This chain joins TRBV7-9 and TRBJ1-4, with 9 bases matching TRBD1. Germline CDR1 is SEHNR and CDR2 is FQNEAQ (reference sequence). Trimming at V came to 2 bases and at J to 6 bases, leaving 4 bases not matched to a gene. There are 15 residues in the CDR3. The CDR3 protein is CASSLKGQGDEKLFF. As DNA, the CDR3 is TGTGCCAGCAGCTTAAAGGGACAGGGAGATGAAAAACTGTTTTTT.

About this clone itself: The DNA is omitted, as the CDR3 cannot be located on it reliably, and the CDR3 follows TCRdb's listing. This sequence joins TRBV21-1 and TRBJ2-1; TRBD2 is the table's D call and was not checked against the DNA. TRBV21-1 is a known pseudogene. The CDR3 spans 18 residues, counting both ends. The CDR3 reads CASSKVGSGTPSYNEQFF.

CDR3 coding DNA: TGTGCAAGTCGCTTAGCCCTGACTCCGAGGAGGAGCTCCTTCTATGGCTACACCTTC. It codes for CASRLALTPRRSSFYGYTF. This chain uses TRBV12-2 with TRBJ1-2. TRBV12-2 is tagged as a pseudogene. The CDR3 has 19 amino acids.

This clone was recorded once. The chain joins TRBV2 to TRBJ2-5, with D maybe TRBD1 (5 bases). The germline CDR1 and CDR2 sequences are SNHLY and FYNNEI. The CDR3 loop spans 16 amino acids. V shed 6 bases and J shed 5 bases, with 22 bases lying between them. In nucleotides, the CDR3 is TGTGCCAGCAGACCCACGGTTGGGGCGTTAGGGGAGACCCAGTACTTC. Its protein product is CASRPTVGALGETQYF.

The chain combines TRBV28 with TRBJ2-3; 8 bases align to TRBD2. Losses at the gene ends were 9 bases for V and 1 base for J; bases not matched to a gene: 15. This CDR3 is 17 amino acids long. Germline CDR1 and CDR2: MDHEN and SYDVKM. CDR3 region: CASERETTFLGTDTQYF. CDR3 DNA sequence: TGTGCCAGTGAGCGGGAGACCACCTTTTTGGGCACAGATACGCAGTATTTT. Based on the CDR3 plus reference TRBV28 and TRBJ2-3, the full variable domain is DVKVTQSSRYLVKRTGEKVFLECVQDMDHENMFWYRQDPGLGLRLIYFSYDVKMKEKGDIPEGYSVSREKKERFSLILESASTNQTSMYLCASERETTFLGTDTQYFGPGTRLTVL.

This rearrangement joins TRBV29-1 to TRBJ2-5; no reliable D call. Per the germline V gene, CDR1 is SQVTM and CDR2 is ANQGSEA. The germline V and J ends were trimmed by 0 bases and 4 bases, with 21 bases remaining between them. The CDR3 has 17 residues. CDR3 amino acids: CSVEEEVGIHPLETQYF. DNA for the CDR3: TGCAGCGTTGAAGAAGAGGTGGGGATCCACCCATTAGAGACCCAGTACTTC.

The chain employs TRBV7-3 and TRBJ2-1; 13 nucleotides align to TRBD2. The CDR3 is made up of 18 amino acids. V was clipped by 5 bases and J by 7 bases; unmatched bases: 14. From germline, CDR1 is SGHTA and CDR2 FQGTGA. CDR3: CASSTRGTSGVKGNEQFF. CDR3 coding DNA: TGTGCCAGCAGCACGCGGGGGACTAGCGGGGTGAAGGGGAATGAGCAGTTCTTC. Drawing the rest from reference TRBV7-3 and TRBJ2-1, the complete variable domain is GAGVSQTPSNKVTEKGKYVELRCDPISGHTALYWYRQSLGQGPEFLIYFQGTGAADDSGLPNDRFFAVRPEGSVSTLKIQRTERGDSAVYLCASSTRGTSGVKGNEQFFGPGTRLTVL.

This sequence joins TRBV4-2 and TRBJ1-1; 8 positions match TRBD1. Trimming cost V 2 bases and J 4 bases; bases outside gene matches: 6. The CDR3 contains 15 residues. The germline V gene encodes CDR1 LGHNA and CDR2 YNFKEQ. The CDR3 loop is CASSQLGQGSTEAFF. In DNA, the CDR3 is TGTGCCAGCAGCCAACTCGGACAGGGTAGCACTGAAGCTTTCTTT.

V and J are TRBV10-3 and TRBJ1-2, with 10 bases lining up with TRBD1. Germline-derived CDR1 and CDR2 are ENHRY and SYGVKD. V shed 0 bases and J 7 bases; nucleotides not matched to a gene: 2. This CDR3 contains 14 residues. The CDR3 protein is CAISESTGGVGYTF. CDR3 DNA sequence: TGTGCCATCAGTGAGTCGACAGGGGGCGTTGGCTACACCTTC.

This chain uses TRBV18 with TRBJ1-4; 7 nucleotides agree with TRBD1. The CDR3 length is 14 residues. Germline trimming cut 5 bases from V and 8 bases from J; bases unmatched to any gene: 8. CDR1 is KGHSH, CDR2 LQKENI, per germline. CDR3 protein: CASSEGAQGEKLFF. The CDR3 DNA is TGTGCCAGCTCAGAGGGGGCGCAAGGGGAAAAACTGTTTTTT.

The chain joins TRBV5-1 to TRBJ2-3; perhaps D is TRBD1 or TRBD2 (6 bases each). The CDR3 has 12 residues. The V end lost 5 bases, the J end lost 4 bases, and 8 bases lay between the germline ends. Germline CDR1 reads SGHRS; CDR2 reads YFSETQ. This CDR3 is CASRRGADTQYF. CDR3 bases: TGCGCCAGCAGAAGGGGGGCAGATACGCAGTATTTT.

Regarding this clone: Other DNA sequences within the sample encode an identical CDR3. The chain uses TRBV30 and TRBJ2-7; 7 bases map to TRBD1. This CDR3 comprises 11 residues. CDR1 and CDR2 (germline): GTSNPN, SVGIG (reference sequence). V lost 5 bases, J lost 4 bases, and 2 bases stayed unmatched. The CDR3 sequence: CAWGTAYEQYF. The CDR3 DNA reads TGTGCCTGGGGGACAGCTTACGAGCAGTACTTC.

The genes are TRBV6-4 and TRBJ1-5; 7 positions agree with TRBD1. The junction had 6 bases not matched to a gene; V was cut back by 6 bases and J by 4 bases. Germline values: CDR1 MRHNA, CDR2 SNTAGT. CDR3 length equals 14 residues. The CDR3 here is CASRATGRNQPQHF. CDR3 nucleotide sequence: TGTGCCAGCAGAGCGACAGGGAGGAATCAGCCCCAGCATTTT.

The rearrangement links TRBV9 to TRBJ1-2; D is ambiguous. This CDR3 has 16 amino acids. The V end was cut by 0 bases, the J end by 6 bases, with 18 bases between. Germline values: CDR1 SGDLS, CDR2 YYNGEE. CDR3 sequence reads: CASSVAASGSQNGYTF. The CDR3 nucleotides read TGTGCCAGCAGCGTAGCGGCCAGTGGCAGCCAAAATGGCTACACCTTC. The whole variable domain, filled in from reference TRBV9 and TRBJ1-2, reads DSGVTQTPKHLITATGQRVTLRCSPRSGDLSVYWYQQSLDQGLQFLIQYYNGEERAKGNILERFSAQQFPDLHSELNLSSLELGDSALYFCASSVAASGSQNGYTFGSGTRLTVV.

The chain recombines TRBV3-1 (or the pseudogene TRBV3-2) with TRBJ2-1, with D perhaps TRBD2 (6 bases). This CDR3 comprises 15 residues. V was clipped by 4 bases and J by 1 base, with 11 bases between them. Germline V CDR1 and CDR2: LGHDT, YNNKEL (reference sequence). The DNA of the CDR3 is TGTGCCAGCAGCCCCGCCCGGGGGTCCTACAATGAGCAGTTCTTC. Its protein product is CASSPARGSYNEQFF.

V is TRBV25-1 and J is TRBJ2-7; D call uncertain. CDR1 is MGHDK and CDR2 is SYGVNS in the germline V gene. The CDR3 is made up of 14 amino acids. The V and J ends lost 5 bases and 1 base respectively, with 12 bases between them. The CDR3: CASSPRLGSYEQYF. CDR3 nucleotide sequence: TGTGCCAGCAGTCCACGGCTCGGTTCCTACGAGCAGTACTTC.

This chain joins TRBV6-5 and TRBJ2-1, with a possible D match to TRBD2 (6 bases). Per germline, CDR1 MNHEY and CDR2 SVGAGI. V was clipped by 4 bases and J by 8 bases, with 12 bases between them. The CDR3 extends over 13 amino acids. This CDR3 is CASSLIGGDEQFF. The CDR3 DNA reads as TGTGCCAGCAGTTTGATTGGAGGGGATGAGCAGTTCTTC.

CDR3 protein: CASSLLPRTDTQYF. The CDR3 DNA is TGTGCCAGCAGTTTATTGCCCCGCACAGATACGCAGTATTTT. The J gene is TRBJ2-3, the V gene TRBV27; D unresolved. Trimming removed 1 base from V and 1 base from J, with 6 bases in between. The CDR3 is 14 residues long. Looked up from germline, CDR1 is MNHEY and CDR2 is SMNVEV (reference sequence).

This rearrangement joins TRBV28 to TRBJ2-3; TRBD2 matches 9 bases. V lost 3 bases and J lost 2; bases outside the gene matches: 6. Looked up from germline, CDR1 is MDHEN and CDR2 is SYDVKM. The CDR3 is 16 amino acids. CDR3 nucleotides: TGTGCCAGCAGTTTTAGAGTAGCGGGGGACACAGATACGCAGTATTTT. Its translation is CASSFRVAGDTDTQYF.

The rearrangement joins TRBV27 to TRBJ2-7; 7 bases map to TRBD2. Germline V CDR1 and CDR2: MNHEY, SMNVEV (reference sequence). This CDR3 contains 16 residues. V lost 0 bases and J lost 2; bases outside the gene matches: 7. CDR3 coding DNA: TGTGCCAGCAGTTTATCGCATTCGGGAGGAGCCTACGAGCAGTACTTC. It codes for CASSLSHSGGAYEQYF.

The V call is TRBV24-1, the J call TRBJ1-2; D might be TRBD1 (6 bases). This CDR3 contains 12 residues. Germline V gene sequence: CDR1 KGHDR, CDR2 SFDVKD. Trimming took off 4 bases at V and 9 bases at J, with 11 bases between the two ends. CDR3 region: CATSEQGLSYTF. CDR3 sequence (DNA): TGTGCCACCAGTGAACAGGGTTTAAGCTACACCTTC.